This T cell receptor (beta chain) is from a study of control samples from healthy donors and cancer patients. Data came from immunoSEQ multiplex PCR; TCRdb stores just in-frame clones and leaves some out. The sample holds about 120,000 clones, about nine tenths seen once. The germline V and J ends were trimmed by 4 bases and 3 bases, with 13 bases remaining between them. The CDR3 runs 14 residues. The germline V gene encodes CDR1 SGHAT and CDR2 FQNNGV. V and J are TRBV11-2 and TRBJ2-7; D is unclear. The clonotype was recovered from a man between 35 and 55 years old in good health. The specimen was blood. The CDR3: CASSSVRRRYEQYF. The CDR3 DNA is TGTGCCAGCAGCTCAGTTCGCAGGCGCTACGAGCAGTACTTC.